Following are 20 T cell receptor beta chains from one sample sequenced in a study of early T cells in non-severe SARS-CoV-2 infection. In TCRdb, the 5' RACE reads were re-called with MiXCR into one record per CDR3 protein. Seen here are roughly 93,000 distinct CDR3 sequences, around 10% observed once, and the top ten hold approximately 5%. Material: whole blood. The receptors were gathered from an adult who was a healthcare worker with PCR-confirmed SARS-CoV-2 infection or an uninfected control (not recorded which).

This clonotype has at least ten counts. J is TRBJ2-1 and V is TRBV23-1; D ambiguous. TRBV23-1 is noted as an ORF with a role that remains uncertain. The CDR3 covers 13 residues. Trimming removed 5 bases at V and 4 bases at J, with 9 bases between. The CDR3 loop reads CASSRSRYNEQFF. CDR3 bases: TGCGCCAGCAGTAGAAGCCGTTACAATGAGCAGTTCTTC.

In its sample, this clonotype was seen a few times. This chain connects TRBV10-3 to TRBJ2-3; no definite D call. Trimming took off 0 bases at V and 8 bases at J, with 9 bases between the two ends. Germline V CDR1 and CDR2: ENHRY, SYGVKD. The CDR3 is 13 residues long. The CDR3 bases are TGTGCCATCAGTGAGTCGGACGTTGGTACGCAGTATTTT. Protein product: CAISESDVGTQYF.

The chain carries TRBV29-1 and TRBJ2-4; D is unclear. The CDR3 totals 15 residues. Germline loops: CDR1 SQVTM, CDR2 ANQGSEA. The V end lost 0 bases, the J end lost 5 bases, and 14 bases lay between the germline ends. Here the CDR3 DNA reads TGCAGCGTTGAAGAGGTTCACAGAGCTGAAAACATTCAGTACTTC. Protein product: CSVEEVHRAENIQYF.

The chain couples TRBV7-3 to TRBJ1-1; D is perhaps TRBD1 (5 bases). V gave up 1 base and J gave up 1 base, with 13 bases separating them. Germline V lookup: CDR1 SGHTA, CDR2 FQGTGA. The CDR3 runs 16 residues. CDR3 protein: CASSLRTGDRNTEAFF. The CDR3 nucleotides are TGTGCCAGCAGCTTAAGAACAGGCGATCGGAACACTGAAGCTTTCTTT. Combining the CDR3 with reference TRBV7-3 and TRBJ1-1 gives the whole variable domain GAGVSQTPSNKVTEKGKYVELRCDPISGHTALYWYRQSLGQGPEFLIYFQGTGAADDSGLPNDRFFAVRPEGSVSTLKIQRTERGDSAVYLCASSLRTGDRNTEAFFGQGTRLTVV.

This clonotype was picked up one time. The chain has TRBV20-1 and TRBJ1-2; tentative D call: TRBD1 (6 bases). The CDR3 loop spans 16 amino acids. Germline CDR1 and CDR2: DFQATT and SNEGSKA (reference sequence). V was pared by 3 bases and J by 6 bases, with 23 bases between. The CDR3 DNA is TGCAGTGCTAGTCGAGGGGGGACGGCCGTAAACGATGGCTACACCTTC. Translating gives CSASRGGTAVNDGYTF.

This clonotype showed up many times. CDR3 sequence (DNA): TGTGCCAGCTCACCAGCGACTGAAGCTTTCTTT. Translated, it gives CASSPATEAFF. The V call is TRBV18, the J call TRBJ1-1; no clear D. Looked up from germline, CDR1 is KGHSH and CDR2 is LQKENI. The CDR3 runs to 11 residues. The germline V and J ends were trimmed by 2 bases and 5 bases, with 3 bases remaining between them. Drawing the rest from reference TRBV18 and TRBJ1-1, the complete variable domain is NAGVMQNPRHLVRRRGQEARLRCSPMKGHSHVYWYRQLPEEGLKFMVYLQKENIIDESGMPKERFSAEFPKEGPSILRIQQVVRGDSAAYFCASSPATEAFFGQGTRLTVV.

This clonotype was observed a handful of times. The chain joins TRBV29-1 to TRBJ1-1; D not certain. V was shortened by 7 bases and J by 0 bases, with 12 bases between the two germline ends. The length of the CDR3 is 13 residues. From germline, CDR1 is SQVTM and CDR2 ANQGSEA. This CDR3 is CSAARILNTEAFF. CDR3 DNA sequence: TGCAGCGCTGCCCGCATCCTGAACACTGAAGCTTTCTTT.

The chain links TRBV2 to TRBJ2-7; 9 nucleotides line up with TRBD1. Looked up from germline, CDR1 is SNHLY and CDR2 is FYNNEI. V was clipped by 6 bases and J by 5 bases; unmatched bases: 11. The CDR3 covers 15 residues. In DNA form, the CDR3 reads TGTGCCAGCAGACATTCCGGGACAGGGACCCACGAGCAGTACTTC. It yields the protein CASRHSGTGTHEQYF.

This clonotype was seen repeatedly, ten times or more. The chain joins TRBV20-1 to TRBJ1-1; D not certain. Germline CDR1 is DFQATT and CDR2 is SNEGSKA (reference sequence). The CDR3 is made up of 13 amino acids. CDR3 in DNA: TGCACATTGTCGGGGATTTTTAACACTGAAGCTTTCTTT. This gives the protein CTLSGIFNTEAFF.

The V and J genes are TRBV28 and TRBJ2-7; TRBD1 agrees at 7 bases. V dropped 2 bases and J dropped 0; count of bases not matched to a gene: 4. The CDR3 runs to 15 residues. CDR1 MDHEN and CDR2 SYDVKM come from the germline V gene. In DNA, the CDR3 is TGTGCCAGCAGTTTACTGGGACAGAGCTCCTACGAGCAGTACTTC. Protein: CASSLLGQSSYEQYF.

There are a few counts of this clonotype. The chain links TRBV7-9 to TRBJ1-1, with 10 nucleotides matching TRBD1. After removal of 4 bases from V and 0 bases from J, the junction contained 8 bases not matched to a gene. Germline V gives CDR1 SEHNR, CDR2 FQNEAQ (reference sequence). This CDR3 has 17 residues. The CDR3 sequence: CASSSPLDRGMNTEAFF. CDR3 bases: TGTGCCAGCAGCTCCCCGTTGGACAGGGGGATGAACACTGAAGCTTTCTTT.

This clonotype was observed at least ten times. The conserved closing phenylalanine or tryptophan is absent in this CDR3, likely reflecting a read error. This chain joins TRBV5-1 and TRBJ1-5, with D unresolved. This CDR3 is 15 amino acids long. Between the trimmed V and J ends, which lost 0 bases and 2 bases, there was a span of 9 bases. The germline V gene has CDR1 SGHRS and CDR2 YFSETQ. The CDR3 here is CASSLDGVGNQPQHV. CDR3 DNA: TGCGCCAGCAGCTTGGACGGGGTTGGCAATCAGCCCCAGCATGTT.

The chain carries TRBV12-3 or TRBV12-4 and TRBJ2-1; D is perhaps TRBD1 (7 bases). V shed 8 bases and J shed 0 bases, with 17 bases lying between them. CDR3 size: 16 residues. In nucleotides, the CDR3 is TGTGCCAGCGGGACCCGACAGGGAGGCTCCTACAATGAGCAGTTCTTC. Amino acid sequence: CASGTRQGGSYNEQFF.

This clonotype was counted at least ten times. The chain employs TRBV28 and TRBJ2-3; 8 bases line up with TRBD2. The junction had 4 bases not matched to a gene; V was cut back by 5 bases and J by 3 bases. The length of the CDR3 is 14 residues. Per the germline V gene, CDR1 is MDHEN and CDR2 is SYDVKM. CDR3 in DNA: TGTGCCAGCAGTAGCGGGAGTATGACAGATACGCAGTATTTT. Its protein is CASSSGSMTDTQYF. The variable domain in full, with the rest retrieved from reference TRBV28 and TRBJ2-3, is DVKVTQSSRYLVKRTGEKVFLECVQDMDHENMFWYRQDPGLGLRLIYFSYDVKMKEKGDIPEGYSVSREKKERFSLILESASTNQTSMYLCASSSGSMTDTQYFGPGTRLTVL.

This clonotype showed up many times. This rearrangement joins TRBV11-1 to TRBJ1-1; D is unresolved. Trimming stripped 1 base from V and 6 bases from J, with 24 bases between. The CDR3 is made up of 18 amino acids. The V gene's germline CDR1 is SGHAT and CDR2 FQDESV (reference sequence). The CDR3 coding sequence is TGTGCCAGCAGCTTAGGAAGTGAGGGATCAGGCTTCGGCGCTGAAGCTTTCTTT. It is translated as CASSLGSEGSGFGAEAFF. The entire variable domain, with the rest obtained from reference TRBV11-1 and TRBJ1-1, is as follows: EAEVAQSPRYKITEKSQAVAFWCDPISGHATLYWYRQILGQGPELLVQFQDESVVDDSQLPKDRFSAERLKGVDSTLKIQPAELGDSAMYLCASSLGSEGSGFGAEAFFGQGTRLTVV.

This clonotype was seen a handful of times. This rearrangement joins TRBV14 to TRBJ2-7, with D perhaps TRBD1 (5 bases). Trimming took off 4 bases at V and 0 bases at J, with 10 bases between the two ends. The germline gives CDR1 SGHDN, CDR2 FVKESK. The CDR3 runs 14 residues. CDR3 DNA: TGTGCCAGCAGCCTCTTCCAGGGCTCCTACGAGCAGTACTTC. Its translation is CASSLFQGSYEQYF. Complete variable domain (other parts from reference TRBV14 and TRBJ2-7): EAGVTQFPSHSVIEKGQTVTLRCDPISGHDNLYWYRRVMGKEIKFLLHFVKESKQDESGMPNNRFLAERTGGTYSTLKVQPAELEDSGVYFCASSLFQGSYEQYFGPGTRLTVT.

This clonotype was seen a handful of times. The genes are TRBV18 and TRBJ1-2, with a tentative D call TRBD1 (5 bases). CDR3 length: 14 residues. Deletions cut 2 bases from V and 5 bases from J, with 12 bases between. CDR1 and CDR2 (germline): KGHSH, LQKENI. The CDR3 region has the DNA TGTGCCAGCTCACCATCAAGGGACGGTTATGGCTACACCTTC. Translation: CASSPSRDGYGYTF.

This chain joins TRBV29-1 and TRBJ1-2; possible D gene TRBD1, 5 bases. The CDR3 runs to 11 residues. The V end was cut by 3 bases, the J end by 5 bases, with 7 bases between. CDR1 SQVTM and CDR2 ANQGSEA come from the germline V gene. The CDR3: CSVDRVYGYTF. The CDR3 coding sequence is TGCAGCGTTGACAGGGTATATGGCTACACCTTC.

The V and J genes are TRBV6-5 and TRBJ2-7, with a tentative D call TRBD1 (6 bases). The germline V and J ends were trimmed by 2 bases and 6 bases, with 11 bases remaining between them. The CDR3 spans 13 residues. Germline-derived CDR1 and CDR2 are MNHEY and SVGAGI. CDR3 bases: TGTGCCAGCAGTTACCTCAGGGGTAGCGAGCAGTACTTC. Protein product: CASSYLRGSEQYF.

V gene TRBV6-5 combines with J gene TRBJ2-3, with TRBD1 identical over 8 bases. Germline CDR1 and CDR2: MNHEY and SVGAGI. The CDR3 is made up of 17 amino acids. J was trimmed by 4 bases and V by 5 bases; bases with no gene match: 14. CDR3 protein: CASSPIRGRGLPDTQYF. In DNA form, the CDR3 reads TGTGCCAGCAGTCCAATCAGGGGGCGCGGGTTGCCAGATACGCAGTATTTT.